This TCR beta chain was profiled in a study of human T cells and chemical hapten exposure (dated by TCRdb to 2020 to 2022). Regarding the study in general: For sensitization, 2% DPC in acetone was applied to an approximately 2 cm by approximately 2 cm area of upper inner arm skin. Some 29 alopecia patients provided blood for TCR sequencing at one to four time points (pre-sensitization, 2, 6 and 24 weeks). Libraries were pooled for sequencing, and variation in per-sample TCR yields was attributed mainly to small differences in library volumes within the pool. Blood samples were taken from patients before sensitization (week 0) and at 2, 6 and about 24 weeks after DPC sensitization. Weekly therapeutic DPC doses were additionally applied to the scalp of patients throughout the roughly 23-week study period. This study followed changes in the peripheral blood TCR repertoire in vivo during primary and secondary sensitization of alopecia patients to the hapten diphenylcyclopropenone (DPC). Alopecia areata with under or over 50% scalp involvement, alopecia totalis and alopecia universalis were represented in the patient cohort, which was mostly female. Patch testing was performed on the upper back with Finn chambers containing 0.01% DPC, and the patch tests were scored after 6 days according to International Contact Dermatitis Research Group standards. Overall study results and their limits: All patients had alopecia, a presumed autoimmune disease, so their immune response might differ from that of healthy individuals. Repeated subsampling changed both the strength of the expansion versus patch-test correlation and the threshold at which that correlation became significant. Compared with pre-sensitization or healthy control sets, expanded TCRs formed significantly more large CDR3 similarity clusters, which is consistent with antigen-driven responses. Patch test score was positively correlated with the number of PT1 expanded TCRs, with significance at thresholds 8, 16 and 32 but not at 4. DPC sensitization did not change how many TCRs were above 1 in 1000 frequency, and no evidence was found of alterations in global repertoire structure.

Many counts were recorded for this clonotype. The clone's antigen remains unknown. Nothing much larger sits one base from this clone, and base qualities are not available. The CDR3 measures 12 amino acids from cysteine to phenylalanine. Only CDR3 DNA is held: 36 bases, read in frame from base 1. CDR1 and CDR2 are drawn from the germline V gene: SQVTM, ANQGSEA. V drops 1 base and J drops 4 bases, leaving 7 bases in between. The time point label, read with the paper, signifies: patch test 3, about 24 weeks after DPC sensitization. According to the study, the label for this sample's treatment or condition signals: therapeutic diphenylcyclopropenone sensitization with weekly scalp DPC. Blood at each patch-test visit was drawn before the patch test was applied. Eligible patients were aged 18 to 70, diagnosed with alopecia, deemed suitable for DPC therapy, and excluded if pregnant. Total RNA was isolated from unfractionated whole blood collected in Tempus Blood RNA tubes.

The method was RACE. For sequencing, a NextSeq 500 was employed. Library preparation attached unique molecular identifiers to individual cDNA molecules for quantitative, reproducible TCR counting. From each blood RNA sample, both TCR alpha and TCR beta chains were sequenced. The source study handled its data this way. A median of around 100,000 TCRs per sample was observed, with a range of roughly 23,224 to 700,000. V, J and CDR3 annotation of the TCR reads was carried out using the Decombinator software suite. To make PS versus PT1 abundance plots, every sample was subsampled to the same number of TCRs (28,000). Expanded TCRs were defined as absent before sensitization and observed at least eight times at the 2-week time point. TCRdb reworked the public reads: Q25 trimming with fastp, MiXCR clone assembly, productive beta chains retained. Rows with one shared CDR3 protein collapse into an entry with the most common genes and DNA. The V and J calls come from TCRdb's annotation, not from the publication. Counted in this sample were about 92,000 distinct CDR3 sequences; about 11% of them appeared once. Roughly 1% of the sample lies in the top ten.

Material: whole blood, obtained in connection with sensitization to the hapten diphenylcyclopropenone (DPC). The V and J segments used are TRBV29-1 and TRBJ1-2; TRBD1 is a weak D gene call, 5 bases matching. The receptor's source is a woman younger than 45 with alopecia areata. Some clones in this sample may be carry-over from other donors' samples. The base sequence is TGCAGCGTTGAAGGCGACAGCTATGGCTACACCTTC. Its amino acids are CSVEGDSYGYTF.